These 23 T cell receptor beta chains were sequenced from one sample in a study of T cells after yellow fever vaccination (dated by TCRdb to about 2019). Explained via the paper, the treatment or condition label denotes: live attenuated yellow fever vaccine strain. The receptor library was made with 5' RACE. Sequenced using an Illumina HiSeq 2500. Using fastp trimming at Q25 and MiXCR clonotype assembly, TCRdb reanalyzed the public sequencing data and kept in-frame beta chains. CDR3 protein duplicates are merged, each entry listing the most common genes and DNA. This sample comprises about 29,000 distinct CDR3 sequences, 5% of them detected only once. Clones ranked in the top ten supply about 41% of the sample. The sequencing used CD8+ T cells sorted from PBMCs, collected 10 days after the yellow fever booster vaccination. The receptors come from a man aged 25-40 years who received the YFV17D yellow fever vaccine.

The table lists this clonotype with a count of one. The V call is TRBV7-8, the J call TRBJ2-2; D not certain. Germline V gene sequence: CDR1 SGHVS, CDR2 FQNEAQ. V dropped 1 base and J dropped 7 bases, with 1 base sitting between them. The CDR3 extends over 11 amino acids. The CDR3, as DNA: TGTGCCAGCAGCTTAGACGGGGAGCTGTTTTTT. Protein sequence: CASSLDGELFF.

In this sample, this clonotype turned up many times. The gene calls are TRBV12-3 or TRBV12-4 and TRBJ2-1, with 8 bases aligning to TRBD2. CDR3 length equals 12 residues. Trimming removed 10 bases from V and 6 bases from J; junction bases left unmatched: 5. The CDR3 region has the DNA TGTGCCATCCGCGGGACTAGCAATGAGCAGTTCTTC. Translating gives CAIRGTSNEQFF.

This clonotype was recorded at least ten times. The rearrangement uses TRBV28 and TRBJ2-7; 7 nucleotides line up with TRBD1. This CDR3 has 16 residues. Germline V gene lookup returns CDR1 MDHEN and CDR2 SYDVKM. Losses at the gene ends were 6 bases for V and 4 bases for J; bases not matched to a gene: 15. CDR3 residues: CASSSLRLGGSYEQYF. DNA for the CDR3: TGTGCCAGCAGCTCCCTTCGGCTAGGGGGCTCGTACGAGCAGTACTTC.

In this sample, this clonotype turned up many times. The gene calls are TRBV7-2 and TRBJ1-1; no firm D call. With 0 bases removed from V and 3 bases from J, the gap between germline ends came to 14 bases. CDR1 is SGHTA, CDR2 FQGNSA, per germline. The CDR3 is 16 amino acids. The CDR3 here is CASSLASLLNDTEAFF. CDR3 bases: TGTGCCAGCAGCTTAGCGAGCCTCCTAAATGACACTGAAGCTTTCTTT.

A remark on this clonotype: This may come from a read error, since a much larger clone is one base off. The chain combines TRBV20-1 with TRBJ2-3; no firm D call. Germline V CDR1 and CDR2: DFQATT, SNEGSKA (reference sequence). Trimming stripped 0 bases from V and 2 bases from J, with 15 bases between. This CDR3 region has 16 residues. CDR3 residues: CSARDGYNLDTDTQYF. DNA of the CDR3: TGCAGTGCTAGAGATGGTTATAACCTAGACACAGATACGCAGTATTTT.

This clonotype was found many times. The rearrangement links TRBV10-3 to TRBJ2-3; D is unresolved. The CDR3 extends over 14 amino acids. Trimming took 0 bases from V and 6 from J, leaving 10 bases between them. Per the germline V gene, CDR1 is ENHRY and CDR2 is SYGVKD. The CDR3 DNA reads TGTGCCATCAGTGAGTCAGCCGGCCGGGATACGCAGTATTTT. It encodes CAISESAGRDTQYF.

This clonotype was observed many times. The V call is TRBV12-3 or TRBV12-4, the J call TRBJ2-3, with 9 bases that match TRBD2. The V and J ends lost 1 base and 2 bases, in that order; junction bases with no gene match: 4. The CDR3 runs to 16 residues. The CDR3 region has the DNA TGTGCCAGCAGTTTAGGGCTAGCGGGATACACAGATACGCAGTATTTT. Its protein product is CASSLGLAGYTDTQYF.

This clonotype was recorded many times. This chain uses TRBV20-1 with TRBJ2-1; 7 bases line up with TRBD2. The germline CDR1 and CDR2 sequences are DFQATT and SNEGSKA (reference sequence). The trim removed 0 bases at V and 0 bases at J, leaving 14 bases unmatched. The CDR3 contains 19 residues. CDR3 residues: CSARDLDGGGRSSYNEQFF. In DNA, the CDR3 is TGCAGTGCTAGAGATCTCGACGGCGGGGGAAGGAGCTCCTACAATGAGCAGTTCTTC.

Ten or more counts support this clonotype. The chain links TRBV29-1 to TRBJ2-1; 7 positions match TRBD2. From germline, CDR1 is SQVTM and CDR2 ANQGSEA. This CDR3 spans 16 amino acids. V was pared by 3 bases and J by 0 bases, with 8 bases of the junction left unmatched. The CDR3 nucleotides read TGCAGCGTTGAGGGGGGGACTACCCGCTCCTACAATGAGCAGTTCTTC. This sequence encodes CSVEGGTTRSYNEQFF.

This clonotype occurred many times. The rearrangement uses TRBV3-1 and TRBJ2-3; D unresolved. This CDR3 has 14 residues. V was pared by 2 bases and J by 0 bases, with 6 bases between. Germline values: CDR1 LGHDT, CDR2 YNNKEL (reference sequence). In nucleotides, the CDR3 is TGTGCCAGCAGCCAATTGGATAGCACAGATACGCAGTATTTT. Protein product: CASSQLDSTDTQYF.

In this sample, this clonotype turned up many times. The gene calls are TRBV5-1 and TRBJ2-2, with 11 nucleotides matching TRBD2. Germline values: CDR1 SGHRS, CDR2 YFSETQ. The J segment lost 7 bases and the V segment lost 4 bases, leaving 15 bases of the junction unmatched. The CDR3 runs to 18 residues. The CDR3 loop is CASSPISTSGIGHGELFF. The CDR3 nucleotides read TGCGCCAGCAGCCCGATTTCGACTAGCGGGATAGGTCACGGGGAGCTGTTTTTT.

This clonotype was seen many times. The genes are TRBV20-1 and TRBJ2-1; TRBD2 agrees at 8 bases. Per the germline V gene, CDR1 is DFQATT and CDR2 is SNEGSKA (reference sequence). CDR3 length: 14 amino acids. Losses at the gene ends were 1 base for V and 4 bases for J; bases not matched to a gene: 3. CDR3: CSARGREAYNEQFF. The CDR3 coding sequence is TGCAGTGCTAGAGGGCGGGAGGCGTACAATGAGCAGTTCTTC.

This clonotype was recorded at least ten times. The chain combines TRBV20-1 with TRBJ2-3, with D uncertain. V was shortened by 1 base and J by 3 bases, with 11 bases between the two germline ends. The CDR3 runs 14 residues. CDR1 and CDR2 from the germline V gene are DFQATT and SNEGSKA (reference sequence). This CDR3 is CSARGGIRTDTQYF. The CDR3 bases are TGCAGTGCTAGAGGGGGTATTAGAACAGATACGCAGTATTTT.

Ten or more counts support this clonotype. Here the CDR3 reads CASSHGTSGSQTYEQYF. The CDR3, as DNA: TGCGCCAGCAGCCACGGGACTAGCGGGAGCCAGACCTACGAGCAGTACTTC. The chain joins TRBV4-1 to TRBJ2-7; 14 nucleotides match TRBD2. Germline V CDR1 and CDR2: MGHRA, YSYEKL. Trimming took 3 bases from V and 2 from J; bases not matched to a gene: 6. The CDR3 is 17 residues long.

This clonotype was observed at least ten times. The V gene is TRBV27, the J gene TRBJ2-1, with 12 positions matching TRBD2. The CDR3 sequence is 15 residues long. Trimming at V came to 6 bases and at J to 9 bases, leaving 9 bases not matched to a gene. The germline V gene encodes CDR1 MNHEY and CDR2 SMNVEV (reference sequence). CDR3 nucleotide sequence: TGTGCCAGCAGCCTAGCGGGAGGGCCTTGGGGTGAGCAGTTCTTC. This codes for CASSLAGGPWGEQFF.

In its sample, this clonotype was seen many times. The chain recombines TRBV12-3 or TRBV12-4 with TRBJ2-5; 10 nucleotides match TRBD1. The CDR3 loop spans 13 amino acids. Trimming cost V 7 bases and J 6 bases; bases outside gene matches: 5. In DNA, the CDR3 is TGTGCCAGCACAGACAGGGGGCTAAAGACCCAGTACTTC. Protein product: CASTDRGLKTQYF.

This clonotype has ten or more counts. This sequence joins TRBV27 and TRBJ2-3, with 11 nucleotides matching TRBD2. The CDR3 totals 14 residues. The germline gives CDR1 MNHEY, CDR2 SMNVEV (reference sequence). Trimming at V came to 4 bases and at J to 7 bases, leaving 4 bases not matched to a gene. The CDR3 reads CASSYGTSGNTQYF. CDR3 in DNA: TGTGCCAGCAGTTACGGGACTAGCGGCAATACGCAGTATTTT.

The CDR3 DNA follows: TGTGCCAGCAGTGATTCCCCCACTTCGAATTCACCCCTCCACTTT. It codes for CASSDSPTSNSPLHF. This rearrangement joins TRBV25-1 to TRBJ1-6; D gene ambiguous. This CDR3 spans 15 amino acids. CDR1 and CDR2 (germline): MGHDK, SYGVNS. Deletions cut 3 bases from V and 7 bases from J, with 13 bases between.

This clonotype was detected many times. The CDR3 is CASSLGAFGYNEQFF. DNA of the CDR3: TGTGCCAGCAGCTTGGGCGCGTTCGGGTACAATGAGCAGTTCTTC. The rearrangement uses TRBV5-6 and TRBJ2-1; D unresolved. Trimming took 0 bases from V and 4 from J, leaving 11 bases between them. Germline-derived CDR1 and CDR2 are SGHDT and YYEEEE. The CDR3 runs 15 residues.

In its sample, this clonotype was seen many times. The chain couples TRBV9 to TRBJ2-1; possibly TRBD1 for D (5 bases). Germline V CDR1 and CDR2: SGDLS, YYNGEE. Between the trimmed V and J ends, which lost 4 bases and 7 bases, there was a span of 12 bases. The CDR3 loop spans 13 amino acids. CDR3 DNA: TGTGCCAGCAGCCCAGGGTCTCAGAATGAGCAGTTCTTC. This codes for CASSPGSQNEQFF.

The V gene is TRBV4-2, the J gene TRBJ2-1, with TRBD2 as a possible D gene (5 bases). The germline V gene encodes CDR1 LGHNA and CDR2 YNFKEQ. The CDR3 is 14 residues long. Trimming removed 5 bases from V and 5 bases from J, with 13 bases in between. Here the CDR3 reads CASSVVTNNNEQFF. As DNA, the CDR3 is TGTGCCAGCAGCGTAGTGACTAACAACAATGAGCAGTTCTTC.

This clonotype came up many times. The CDR3 sequence is CVGFLYEQYF. The CDR3 DNA sequence: TGTGTCGGGTTTCTCTACGAGCAGTACTTC. The rearrangement links TRBV21-1 to TRBJ2-7. TRBV21-1 is given as a pseudogene. CDR3 size: 10 residues.

Many counts were recorded for this clonotype. The J gene is TRBJ2-1, the V gene TRBV25-1; 9 bases are a match to TRBD2. CDR3 size: 14 residues. With 2 bases clipped from V and 8 bases from J, the junction kept 4 bases outside the gene matches. Germline CDR1 reads MGHDK; CDR2 reads SYGVNS. This chain's CDR3 is CASSEGLARDEQFF. CDR3 bases: TGTGCCAGCAGTGAAGGACTAGCGCGGGATGAGCAGTTCTTC.